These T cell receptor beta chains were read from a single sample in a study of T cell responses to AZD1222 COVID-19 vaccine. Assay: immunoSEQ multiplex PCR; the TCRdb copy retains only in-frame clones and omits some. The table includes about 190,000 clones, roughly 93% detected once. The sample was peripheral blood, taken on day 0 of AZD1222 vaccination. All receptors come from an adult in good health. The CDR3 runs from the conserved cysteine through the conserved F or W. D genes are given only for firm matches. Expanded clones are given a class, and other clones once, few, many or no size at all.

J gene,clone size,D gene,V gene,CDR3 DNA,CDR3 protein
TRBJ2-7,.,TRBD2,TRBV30,TGTGCCTGGGGGGGAAGACTAGCGGAGGGCTACGAGCAGTACTTC,CAWGGRLAEGYEQYF
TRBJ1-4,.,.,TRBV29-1,TGCAGCACGGGACGGAGAGGAGAAAAACTGTTTTTT,CSTGRRGEKLFF
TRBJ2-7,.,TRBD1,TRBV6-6,TGTGCCAGCAGCGTATCCCGGACAGGGGACTACGAGCAGTACTTC,CASSVSRTGDYEQYF
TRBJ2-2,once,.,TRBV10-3,TGTGCCATCAGTAACTTCGACAGGCCCGGGGGCAACACCGGGGAGCTGTTTTTT,CAISNFDRPGGNTGELFF
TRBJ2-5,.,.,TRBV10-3,TGTGCCATCAGTGAGTCAGGGGGGAGGTCTCAAGAGACCCAGTACTTC,CAISESGGRSQETQYF
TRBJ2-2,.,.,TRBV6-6,TGTGCCAGCAGTTGGGACACCTCGGGGACCGGGGAGCTGTTTTTT,CASSWDTSGTGELFF
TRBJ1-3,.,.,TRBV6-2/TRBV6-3,TGTGCCAGCAGTCTCCTTAGGGGCCTCAACTCTGGAAACACCATATATTTT,CASSLLRGLNSGNTIYF
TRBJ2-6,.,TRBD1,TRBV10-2,TGCGCCAGCAGTGTAATTGGGACAGGGGAGCTCTCTGGGGCCAACGTCCTGACTTTC,CASSVIGTGELSGANVLTF
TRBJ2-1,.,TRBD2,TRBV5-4,TGTGCCAGCAGCTTGGAACTAGCGGGAGCCTACAATGAGCAGTTCTTC,CASSLELAGAYNEQFF
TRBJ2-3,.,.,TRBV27,TGTGCCAGCAGACGTCCGGGACAACCCACAGATACGCAGTATTTT,CASRRPGQPTDTQYF
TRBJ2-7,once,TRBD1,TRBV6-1,TGTGCCAGCAGTGTGGGACAGGGAACCGTATCCTACGAGCAGTACTTC,CASSVGQGTVSYEQYF
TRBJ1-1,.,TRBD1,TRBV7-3,TGTGCCAGCAGCGACAGGGTTAGTGGTGAAGCTTTCTTT,CASSDRVSGEAFF
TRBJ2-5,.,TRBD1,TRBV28,TGTGCCAGCAGTGTGGACAGGGGGCTGAGAGAGACCCAGTACTTC,CASSVDRGLRETQYF
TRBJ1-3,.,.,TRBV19,TGTGCCAGTATCCAGGGAACCCCTGGAAACACCATATATTTT,CASIQGTPGNTIYF
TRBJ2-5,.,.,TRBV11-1,TGTGCCAGCAGCTTAGGAGAGACCCAGTACTTC,CASSLGETQYF
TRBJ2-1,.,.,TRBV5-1,TGCGCCAGCAGCCCAGACAGGAGCTCCTACAATGAGCAGTTCTTC,CASSPDRSSYNEQFF
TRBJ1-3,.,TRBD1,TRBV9,TGTGCCAGCAGCTCCGGGACAGGCTTCTCTGGAAACACCATATATTTT,CASSSGTGFSGNTIYF
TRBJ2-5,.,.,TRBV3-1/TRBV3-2,TGTGCCAGCAGCCAAGATCTCGGCGCAGGCGGAGAGACCCAGTACTTC,CASSQDLGAGGETQYF
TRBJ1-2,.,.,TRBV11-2,TGTGCCAGCAGCTTAGATCCGGGGGCGAGCTATGGCTACACCTTC,CASSLDPGASYGYTF
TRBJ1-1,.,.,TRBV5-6,TGTGCCAGCAGCTTGGGTCTGGCTGAAGCTTTCTTT,CASSLGLAEAFF
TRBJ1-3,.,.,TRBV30,TGTGCCTGGAGTCTTGGGACAAGGAACACCATATATTTT,CAWSLGTRNTIYF
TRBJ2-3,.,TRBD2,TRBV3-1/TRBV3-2,TGTGCCAGCAGCCAAGGGGCGGGAGGGCCCACAGATACGCAGTATTTT,CASSQGAGGPTDTQYF
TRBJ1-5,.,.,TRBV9,TGTGCCAGCAGCGTAGGACAGAATAGCAATCAGCCCCAGCATTTT,CASSVGQNSNQPQHF
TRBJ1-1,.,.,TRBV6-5,TGTGCCAGCGCGACGGGTACAGCTGAAGCTTTCTTT,CASATGTAEAFF
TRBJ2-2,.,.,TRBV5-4,TGTGCCAGCAGCTTGGCACAGGCGAACACCGGGGAGCTGTTTTTT,CASSLAQANTGELFF
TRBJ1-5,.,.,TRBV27,TGTGCCAGCAGTTTATGGAACAATCAGCCCCAGCATTTT,CASSLWNNQPQHF
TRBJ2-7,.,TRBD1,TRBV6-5,TGTGCCAGCAGAGGGACAGGGGACTTCTACGAGCAGTACTTC,CASRGTGDFYEQYF
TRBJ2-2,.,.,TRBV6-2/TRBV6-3,TGTGCCAGCAGTCACACCGGGGAGCTGTTTTTT,CASSHTGELFF
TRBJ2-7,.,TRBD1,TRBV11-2,TGTGCCAGCAGAATTAACAGGGGGGTGCGCGAGCAGTACTTC,CASRINRGVREQYF
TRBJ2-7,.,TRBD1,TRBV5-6,TGTGCCAGCAGGGACAGGGGGGGAGAGCAGTACTTC,CASRDRGGEQYF
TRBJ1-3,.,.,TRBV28,TGTGCCAGCAGTTTACACTCTGGAAACACCATATATTTT,CASSLHSGNTIYF
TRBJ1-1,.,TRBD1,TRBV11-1,TGTGCCAGCAGCACGGGACAGGGGGACACTGAAGCTTTCTTT,CASSTGQGDTEAFF
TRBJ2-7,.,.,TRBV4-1,TGCGCCAGCAGCCAAGATGGAAGGGGTCATAGCTCCTACGAGCAGTACTTC,CASSQDGRGHSSYEQYF
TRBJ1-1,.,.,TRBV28,TGTGCCAGCAGTTTATCTGTCAGGAACACTGAAGCTTTCTTT,CASSLSVRNTEAFF
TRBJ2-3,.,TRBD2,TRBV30,TGTGCCTGGAGACTGGAGCGGGAGATCTCAGATACGCAGTATTTT,CAWRLEREISDTQYF
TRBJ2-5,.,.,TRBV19,TGTGCCAGTAGTGTCGGACGGCCTAAAGAGACCCAGTACTTC,CASSVGRPKETQYF
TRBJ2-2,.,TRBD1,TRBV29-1,TGCAGCGTGGCGGGGACAGGGGGCACCGGGGAGCTGTTTTTT,CSVAGTGGTGELFF
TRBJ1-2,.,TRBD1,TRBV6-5,TGTGCCAGCAGTTCCGTGGACAGGGTAGATGGCTACACCTTC,CASSSVDRVDGYTF
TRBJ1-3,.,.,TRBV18,TGTGCCAGCAACTCCCTTCCCACGGGCTCTGGAAACACCATATATTTT,CASNSLPTGSGNTIYF
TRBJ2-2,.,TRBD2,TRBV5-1,TGCGCCAGCAGCTTTACAGCGGGATTCGGGGGCGGGGAGCTGTTTTTT,CASSFTAGFGGGELFF
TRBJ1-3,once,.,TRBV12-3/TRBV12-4,TGTGCCAGCAGCTCTGGGGTTGGAAACACCATATATTTT,CASSSGVGNTIYF
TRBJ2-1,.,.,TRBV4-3,TGCGCCAGCAGCCAAGATGAGGACCGCTACAATGAGCAGTTCTTC,CASSQDEDRYNEQFF
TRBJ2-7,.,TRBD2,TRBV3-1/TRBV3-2,TGTGCCAGCAGCCAAGTAATCGGGAGGGTTACCTACGAGCAGTACTTC,CASSQVIGRVTYEQYF